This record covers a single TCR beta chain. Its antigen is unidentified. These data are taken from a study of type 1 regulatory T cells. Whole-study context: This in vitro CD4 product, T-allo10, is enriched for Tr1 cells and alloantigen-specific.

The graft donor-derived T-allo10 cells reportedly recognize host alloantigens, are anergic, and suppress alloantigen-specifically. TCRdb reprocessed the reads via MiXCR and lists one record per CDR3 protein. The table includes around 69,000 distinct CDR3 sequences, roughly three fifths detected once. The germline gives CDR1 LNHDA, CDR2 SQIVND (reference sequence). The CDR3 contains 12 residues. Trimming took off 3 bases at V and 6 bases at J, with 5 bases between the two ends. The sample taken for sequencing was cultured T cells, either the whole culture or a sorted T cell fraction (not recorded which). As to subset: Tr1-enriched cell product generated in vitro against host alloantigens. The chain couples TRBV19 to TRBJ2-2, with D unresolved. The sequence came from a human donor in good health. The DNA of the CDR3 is TGTGCCAGTAGTATTAGTGCCGGGGAGCTGTTTTTT. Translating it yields CASSISAGELFF. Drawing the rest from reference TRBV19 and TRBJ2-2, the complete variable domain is DGGITQSPKYLFRKEGQNVTLSCEQNLNHDAMYWYRQDPGQGLRLIYYSQIVNDFQKGDIAEGYSVSREKKESFPLTVTSAQKNPTAFYLCASSISAGELFFGEGSRLTVL.